This T cell receptor beta chain was found in a study of chemoradiotherapy in HPV16-positive cancers. Libraries were prepared by immunoSEQ multiplex PCR; TCRdb keeps only in-frame clonotypes and omits some of them. The sample consists of 30,000 to 40,000 clones, roughly nine tenths of them appearing once. Repeated repertoire sampling spanned the course of chemoradiotherapy. This clone has only a few counts. The sequence was obtained from a human donor with HPV-associated anogenital cancer. The sample here was blood, taken from a patient who underwent chemoradiotherapy.

DNA of the CDR3: TGCGCCAGCAGTTTCGGACAGCGTAATGAAAAACTGTTTTTT. This sequence encodes CASSFGQRNEKLFF. The chain links TRBV4-3 to TRBJ1-4, with D possibly matching TRBD1 (6 bases). The CDR3 loop spans 14 amino acids. CDR1 LGHNA and CDR2 YSLEER come from the germline V gene. Deletions cut 6 bases from V and 4 bases from J, with 12 bases between.